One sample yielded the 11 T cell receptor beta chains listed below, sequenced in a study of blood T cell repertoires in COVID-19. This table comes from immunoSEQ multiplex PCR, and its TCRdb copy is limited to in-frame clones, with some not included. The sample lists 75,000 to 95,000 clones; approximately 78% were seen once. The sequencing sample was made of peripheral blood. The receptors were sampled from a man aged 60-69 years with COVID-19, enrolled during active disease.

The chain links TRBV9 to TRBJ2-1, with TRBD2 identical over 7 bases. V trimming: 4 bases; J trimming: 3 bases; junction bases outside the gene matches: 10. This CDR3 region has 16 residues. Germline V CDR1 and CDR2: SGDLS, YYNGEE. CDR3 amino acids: CASSNLASGRYNEQFF. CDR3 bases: TGTGCCAGCAGCAACCTGGCTAGCGGACGCTACAATGAGCAGTTCTTC.

The CDR3 region has the DNA TGCGCCAGCAGCCAAGACTCGGACAGGGGTTATCAAGAAACAGATACGCAGTATTTT. Encoded protein: CASSQDSDRGYQETDTQYF. This chain joins TRBV4-3 and TRBJ2-3; TRBD1 matches at 9 bases. The CDR3 consists of 19 residues. CDR1 and CDR2 from the germline V gene are LGHNA and YSLEER. V gave up 0 bases and J gave up 3 bases; unmatched junction bases: 13.

The CDR3 spells CASSITLAAINYGYTF. CDR3 DNA sequence: TGTGCCAGTAGTATAACTCTGGCGGCGATTAACTATGGCTACACCTTC. V is TRBV19 and J is TRBJ1-2, with no clear D. The germline gives CDR1 LNHDA, CDR2 SQIVND (reference sequence). V was clipped by 2 bases and J by 1 base, with 14 bases between them. This CDR3 is built from 16 residues.

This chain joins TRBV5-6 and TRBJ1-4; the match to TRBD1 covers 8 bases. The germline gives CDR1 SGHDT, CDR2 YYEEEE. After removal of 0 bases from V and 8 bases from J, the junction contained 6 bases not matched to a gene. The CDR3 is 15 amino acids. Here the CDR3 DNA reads TGTGCCAGCAGCTTGGAGGGCAGGGGGCCCGAAAAACTGTTTTTT. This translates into CASSLEGRGPEKLFF.

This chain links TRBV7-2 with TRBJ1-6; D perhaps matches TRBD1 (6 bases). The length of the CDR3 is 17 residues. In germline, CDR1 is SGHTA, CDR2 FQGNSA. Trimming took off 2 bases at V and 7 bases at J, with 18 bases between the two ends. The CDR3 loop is CASSLRGLGRGNSPLHF. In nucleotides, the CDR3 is TGTGCCAGCAGCTTAAGGGGCTTAGGGAGGGGGAATTCACCCCTCCACTTT.

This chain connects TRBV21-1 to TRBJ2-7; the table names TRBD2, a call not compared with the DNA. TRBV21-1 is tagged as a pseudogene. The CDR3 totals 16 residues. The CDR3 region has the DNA TGTGCCAGCAGCACATGTTACAAAGGAGGCTCCTACGAGCAGTACTTC. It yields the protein CASSTCYKGGSYEQYF.

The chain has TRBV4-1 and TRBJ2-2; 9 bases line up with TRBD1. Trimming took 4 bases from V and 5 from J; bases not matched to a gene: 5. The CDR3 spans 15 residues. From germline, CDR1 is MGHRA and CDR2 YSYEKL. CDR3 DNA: TGCGCCAGCAGCCTGCCGGGACAGGGAACCGGGGAGCTGTTTTTT. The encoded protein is CASSLPGQGTGELFF.

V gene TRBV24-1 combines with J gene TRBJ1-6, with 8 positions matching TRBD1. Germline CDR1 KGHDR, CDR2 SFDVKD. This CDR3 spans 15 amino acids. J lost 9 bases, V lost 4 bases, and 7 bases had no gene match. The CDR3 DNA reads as TGTGCCACCAGTGACCTTGGACAGGGCGGTTCACCCCTCCACTTT. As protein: CATSDLGQGGSPLHF.

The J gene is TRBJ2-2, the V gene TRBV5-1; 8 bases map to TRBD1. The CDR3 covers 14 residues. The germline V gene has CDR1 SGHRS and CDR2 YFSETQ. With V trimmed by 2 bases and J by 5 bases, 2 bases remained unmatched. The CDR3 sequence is CASSLRTGTGELFF. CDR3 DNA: TGCGCCAGCAGCTTAAGGACAGGGACCGGGGAGCTGTTTTTT.

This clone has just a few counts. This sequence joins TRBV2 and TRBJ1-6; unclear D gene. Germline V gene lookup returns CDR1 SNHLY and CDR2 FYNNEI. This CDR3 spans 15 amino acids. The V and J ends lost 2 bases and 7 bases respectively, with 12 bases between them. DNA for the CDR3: TGTGCCAGCAGTGAAAGAGGACTGTTAAATTCACCCCTCCACTTT. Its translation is CASSERGLLNSPLHF.

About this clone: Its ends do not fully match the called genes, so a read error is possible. CDR3 in amino acids: CASSFGAGGADTKAFF. DNA for the CDR3: TGTGCCAGCAGCTTTGGGGCAGGGGGCGCGGACACTAAAGCTTTCTTT. The chain couples TRBV11-3 to TRBJ1-1, with TRBD1 matching over 8 bases. This CDR3 region has 16 residues. Germline V lookup: CDR1 SGHNT, CDR2 YENEEA. Full variable domain (remainder filled in from reference TRBV11-3 and TRBJ1-1): EAGVVQSPRYKIIEKKQPVAFWCNPISGHNTLYWYLQNLGQGPELLIRYENEEAVDDSQLPKDRFSAERLKGVDSTLKIQPAELGDSAVYLCASSFGAGGADTKAFFGQGTRLTVV.